The source of this TCR beta chain is a study of blood T cell repertoires in COVID-19. Study information: T cells, B-cell-depleted T cells, or PBMCs supplied cDNA or gDNA.

From germline, CDR1 is SGHVS and CDR2 FQNEAQ. The V gene end was trimmed by 5 bases and the J gene end by 2 bases; junction bases not matched to a gene: 5. The CDR3 length is 16 residues. In the authors' workflow: Nucleated cell counts were estimated from reference gene primer amplification. The protocol was immunoSEQ multiplex PCR, while the TCRdb copy is restricted to in-frame clones and leaves out a portion. V, J and clone size are taken as reported in that table, and D and trimming were inferred from the DNA itself. The repertoire includes about 83,000 clones, roughly 84% of them detected once, and 22% sits in the top ten.

The sample taken for sequencing was peripheral blood. The chain combines TRBV7-8 with TRBJ2-3, with TRBD2 matching over 12 bases. This receptor was taken from a woman of 80 years or more in a cohort sampled during active or convalescent COVID-19. The CDR3 sequence is CASSHRTSGITDTQYF. CDR3 DNA sequence: TGTGCCAGCAGCCATCGGACTAGCGGGATCACAGATACGCAGTATTTT.